This T cell receptor beta chain stems from a study of spatial heterogeneity in lung cancer. Per the germline V gene, CDR1 is DFQATT and CDR2 is SNEGSKA (reference sequence). V lost 0 bases to trimming and J lost 3 bases, with 20 bases between them. This CDR3 is built from 17 residues. The table lists this clonotype with many counts. This beta chain turned up in a library designed for alpha chains; as an off-target read, its abundance says little. As for time point: sample taken at primary tumor resection. Whole RNA came from tumor, nontumor lung or frozen PBMC and was sequenced without being sorted. A unique molecular identifier was carried by every single TCR cDNA molecule. Via MiXCR, TCRdb re-called the 5' RACE reads, giving one row per CDR3 protein. The data show 9,500 to 15,000 distinct CDR3 sequences, approximately 6.2% seen once.

This TCR came from a male donor with early-stage non-small cell lung cancer. The specimen was normal lung tissue next to the tumor, collected at surgery. V gene TRBV20-1 combines with J gene TRBJ2-5; D could derive from TRBD1 or TRBD2 (5 bases each). In nucleotides, the CDR3 is TGCAGTGCTAGAGATGTCGGGGATAGGGGTCGGGAAGAGACCCAGTACTTC. Residues: CSARDVGDRGREETQYF.